This TCR beta chain was sequenced in a study of CD4 T cells in relation to SARS-CoV-2 and coronaviruses. About the study: Negative control cultures got HIV-1 Nef peptides or no peptide. Study results and caveats: In approximately 70% of donors, memory CD4+ clonotypes crossrecognized SARS-CoV-2 and at least one common cold coronavirus spike.

In germline, CDR1 is SNHLY, CDR2 FYNNEI. The length of the CDR3 is 13 residues. The V end was cut by 6 bases, the J end by 2 bases, with 8 bases between. TCRdb's copy holds only in-frame clones and misses some; the assay was immunoSEQ multiplex PCR. The data show 25,000 to 30,000 clones, 73% seen once. In regard to this clone: What it binds is unknown.

Unexposed donor CD4+ T cells date from about 2010-2018, before the COVID-19 pandemic. After less than 11 days of culture, CD4+ T cells were isolated. Cells permitting, SARS-CoV-2 S/N and four cold-coronavirus spikes were tested on unexposed-donor CD4+ T cells. About 2 million PBMCs per well were cultured with 10 IU/ml IL-2. The genes are TRBV2 and TRBJ2-1, with D perhaps matching TRBD2 (6 bases). The TCR sequence derives from a human donor in good health. Sequences were obtained from CD4+ T cells from PBMCs, cultured in vitro. The CDR3 spells CASRRGTYNEQFF. In DNA form, the CDR3 reads TGTGCCAGCAGGCGGGGCACCTACAATGAGCAGTTCTTC.